A selection of T cell receptor beta chains follows, all from one sample in a study of shared T cell receptors in the human thymus. Sequencing was performed with immunoSEQ multiplex PCR; in TCRdb, only in-frame clones are kept and a portion is missing. The sample gives hundreds of thousands of clones, more than 75% of which show up once; 0.013% is in the top ten. The same sample was also used in a study of human thymus T cells.

Sequencing was performed on thymocytes. Receptor source: a boy younger than two with a congenital heart defect. Each CDR3 is given with its conserved first and last residue. Fields, in order: V gene, D gene, J gene, clone size, CDR3 length, CDR3 DNA, CDR3 protein. A D gene is named only where the DNA matches it firmly. Size tells how often a clone was seen (once, few, many) or the class of an expanded clone, and some rows leave it out.

TRBV27	-	TRBJ2-4	-	16	TGTGCCAGCAGTTTAGTGGGGGCGTCCCGGGGGGACATTCAGTACTTC	CASSLVGASRGDIQYF
TRBV20-1	-	TRBJ2-5	few	8	TGCAGTGCCTCCCCCCAGTACTTC	CSASPQYF
TRBV2	TRBD2	TRBJ2-7	-	17	TGTGCCAGCAAGAGGAGGGCTAGCGGGGTAAGCTCCTACGAGCAGTACTTC	CASKRRASGVSSYEQYF
TRBV27	TRBD1	TRBJ1-2	-	16	TGTGCCAGCAGTTTAGGGGGACAGGGTGGCCACTATGGCTACACCTTC	CASSLGGQGGHYGYTF
TRBV28	-	TRBJ2-1	few	13	TGTGCCAGCAGTCGGAGCTCCTACAATGAGCAGTTCTTC	CASSRSSYNEQFF
TRBV7-3	-	TRBJ2-6	-	20	TGTGCCAGCAGCCCGGGGGGCACAGGGAGGGCCCTATCTGGGGCCAACGTCCTGACTTTC	CASSPGGTGRALSGANVLTF
TRBV4-3	TRBD2	TRBJ2-7	-	14	TGCGCCAGCAGCCCGCTAGCGGGTGCCTACGAGCAGTACTTC	CASSPLAGAYEQYF
TRBV10-3	TRBD1	TRBJ1-1	few	13	TGTGCCATCAGCTCAGGGGGCGTAGATGAAGCTTTCTTT	CAISSGGVDEAFF
TRBV5-1	TRBD2	TRBJ2-7	-	14	TGCGCCAGCAGCTTGGAGCGGGAGACCCACGAGCAGTACTTC	CASSLERETHEQYF
TRBV6-6	-	TRBJ1-4	-	14	TGTGCCAGCAGCCCCCCCGGCGGGGGCGAAAAACTGTTTTTT	CASSPPGGGEKLFF
TRBV29-1	TRBD1	TRBJ1-1	few	13	TGCAGCGTTCCGGGACAGGGAGCCACTGAAGCTTTCTTT	CSVPGQGATEAFF
TRBV10-3	TRBD2	TRBJ2-3	-	13	TGTGCCATCACGGGAGGCCCCACAGATACGCAGTATTTT	CAITGGPTDTQYF
TRBV2	-	TRBJ2-7	-	15	TGTGCCAGCAGCCGCCGACTGAACACCAGCTACGAGCAGTACTTC	CASSRRLNTSYEQYF
TRBV11-2	-	TRBJ2-7	once	16	TGTGCCAGCAGCTCCCGTAAGGCTAGTCGATACTACGAGCAGTACTTC	CASSSRKASRYYEQYF
TRBV19	TRBD1	TRBJ2-7	-	15	TGTGCCAGTAGTCTCCGGACAGGGAACTCCTACGAGCAGTACTTC	CASSLRTGNSYEQYF
TRBV25-1	-	TRBJ2-6	-	14	TGTGCCAGCAAGAATCTGGCAGGGGCCAACGTCCTGACTTTC	CASKNLAGANVLTF
TRBV5-4	TRBD2	TRBJ2-3	once	18	TGTGCCAGCAGCGTTAGAGCGGGAGGGTACTCTAGCACAGATACGCAGTATTTT	CASSVRAGGYSSTDTQYF
TRBV30	TRBD2	TRBJ2-1	once	14	TGTGCCTTGCAGCGGGAGGGCCTCAACAATGAGCAGTTCTTC	CALQREGLNNEQFF
TRBV27	TRBD2	TRBJ2-4	-	18	TGTGCCAGCAGGAGCCGGGACTACCCCCCGGGAGGCAAAAACATTCAGTACTTC	CASRSRDYPPGGKNIQYF
TRBV2	TRBD2	TRBJ2-7	few	14	TGTGCCAGCAGAGATAGCGGGAGCTCCTACGAGCAGTACTTC	CASRDSGSSYEQYF
TRBV11-2	TRBD1	TRBJ2-7	-	16	TGTGCCAGCAGCGAACGGACAGGGCCGGACTTTTACGAGCAGTACTTC	CASSERTGPDFYEQYF
TRBV25-1	-	TRBJ1-2	-	12	TGTGCCGTACAGGGACCGAACTATGGCTACACCTTC	CAVQGPNYGYTF
TRBV15	-	TRBJ2-1	-	16	TGTGCCACCAGCAGAGGGGGGGTAGCGGATTACAATGAGCAGTTCTTC	CATSRGGVADYNEQFF
TRBV14	-	TRBJ2-3	-	16	TGTGCCAGCAGCCAAGAGGGCCAGGGTATCCCAGATACGCAGTATTTT	CASSQEGQGIPDTQYF
TRBV25-1	-	TRBJ1-4	-	14	TGTGCCAGCCTGAGGACTGGTACAAATGAAAAACTGTTTTTT	CASLRTGTNEKLFF
TRBV15	-	TRBJ2-7	-	14	TGTGCCACCAGCAGCCTGGGACTTCCCTACGAGCAGTACTTC	CATSSLGLPYEQYF
TRBV27	-	TRBJ1-6	-	16	TGTGCCAGCAGTTTAGTGCCCGGGGTTGGAGATTCACCCCTCCACTTT	CASSLVPGVGDSPLHF